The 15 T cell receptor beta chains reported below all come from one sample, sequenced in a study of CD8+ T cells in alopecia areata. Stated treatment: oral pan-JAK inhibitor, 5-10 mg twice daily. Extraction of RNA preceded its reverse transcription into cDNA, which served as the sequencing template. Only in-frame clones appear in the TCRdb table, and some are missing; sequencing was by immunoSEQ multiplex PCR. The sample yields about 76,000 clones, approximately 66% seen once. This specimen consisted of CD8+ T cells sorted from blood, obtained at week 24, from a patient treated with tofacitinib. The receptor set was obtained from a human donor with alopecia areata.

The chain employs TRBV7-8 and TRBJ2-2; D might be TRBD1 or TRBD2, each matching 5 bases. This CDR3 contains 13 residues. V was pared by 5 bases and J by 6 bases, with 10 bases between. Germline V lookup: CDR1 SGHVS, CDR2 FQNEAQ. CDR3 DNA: TGTGCCAGCAGCCTACTAGGGGCCGGGGAGCTGTTTTTT. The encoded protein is CASSLLGAGELFF. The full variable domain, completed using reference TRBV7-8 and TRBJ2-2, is GAGVSQSPRYKVAKRGQDVALRCDPISGHVSLFWYQQALGQGPEFLTYFQNEAQLDKSGLPSDRFFAERPEGSVSTLKIQRTQQEDSAVYLCASSLLGAGELFFGEGSRLTVL.

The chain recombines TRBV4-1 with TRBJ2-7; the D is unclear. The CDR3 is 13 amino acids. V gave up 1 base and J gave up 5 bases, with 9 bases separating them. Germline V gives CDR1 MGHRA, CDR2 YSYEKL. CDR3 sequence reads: CASSQASRDEQYF. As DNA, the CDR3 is TGCGCCAGCAGCCAAGCCAGCCGGGACGAGCAGTACTTC.

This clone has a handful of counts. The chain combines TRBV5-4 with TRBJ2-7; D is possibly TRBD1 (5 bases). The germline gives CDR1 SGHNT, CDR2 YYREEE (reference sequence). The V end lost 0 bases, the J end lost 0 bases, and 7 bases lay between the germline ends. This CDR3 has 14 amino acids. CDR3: CASSLGDSSYEQYF. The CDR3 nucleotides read TGTGCCAGCAGCTTGGGAGACAGCTCCTACGAGCAGTACTTC.

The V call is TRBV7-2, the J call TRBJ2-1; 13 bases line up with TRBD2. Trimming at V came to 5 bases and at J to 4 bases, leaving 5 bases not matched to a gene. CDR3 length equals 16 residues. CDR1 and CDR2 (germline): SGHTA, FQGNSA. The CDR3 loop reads CASSQGLAGDYNEQFF. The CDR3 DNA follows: TGTGCCAGCAGCCAAGGACTAGCGGGGGATTACAATGAGCAGTTCTTC. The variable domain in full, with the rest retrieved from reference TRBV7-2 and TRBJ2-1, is GAGVSQSPSNKVTEKGKDVELRCDPISGHTALYWYRQSLGQGLEFLIYFQGNSAPDKSGLPSDRFSAERTGGSVSTLTIQRTQQEDSAVYLCASSQGLAGDYNEQFFGPGTRLTVL.

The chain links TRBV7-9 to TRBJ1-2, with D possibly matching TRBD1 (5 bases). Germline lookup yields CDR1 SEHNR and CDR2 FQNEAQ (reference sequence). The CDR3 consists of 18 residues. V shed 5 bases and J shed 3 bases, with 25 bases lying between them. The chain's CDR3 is CASSPITTRDSNDYGYTF. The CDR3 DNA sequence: TGTGCCAGCAGCCCGATCACTACCAGGGATTCGAACGACTATGGCTACACCTTC.

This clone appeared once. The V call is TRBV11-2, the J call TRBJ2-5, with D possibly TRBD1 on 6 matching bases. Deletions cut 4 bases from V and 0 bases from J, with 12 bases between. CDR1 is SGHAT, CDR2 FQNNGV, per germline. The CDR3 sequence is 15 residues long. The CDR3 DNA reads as TGTGCCAGCAGCTATAGGGACATCGACCAAGAGACCCAGTACTTC. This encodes CASSYRDIDQETQYF.

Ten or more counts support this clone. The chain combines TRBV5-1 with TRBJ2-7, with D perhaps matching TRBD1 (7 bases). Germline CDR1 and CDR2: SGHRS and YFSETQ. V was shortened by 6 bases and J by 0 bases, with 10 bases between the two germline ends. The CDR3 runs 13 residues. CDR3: CASTGDSSYEQYF. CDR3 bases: TGCGCCAGCACGGGGGACAGCTCCTACGAGCAGTACTTC.

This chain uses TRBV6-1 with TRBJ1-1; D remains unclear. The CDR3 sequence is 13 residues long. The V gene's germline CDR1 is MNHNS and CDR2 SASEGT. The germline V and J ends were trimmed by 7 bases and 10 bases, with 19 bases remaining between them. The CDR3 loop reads CASTAQMGLGAFF. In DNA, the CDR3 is TGTGCCAGCACAGCACAGATGGGGTTAGGAGCTTTCTTT.

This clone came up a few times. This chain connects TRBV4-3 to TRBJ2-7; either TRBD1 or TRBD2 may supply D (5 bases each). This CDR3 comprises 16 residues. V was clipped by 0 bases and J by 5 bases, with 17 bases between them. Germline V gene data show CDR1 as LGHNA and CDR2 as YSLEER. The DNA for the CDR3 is TGCGCCAGCAGCCAAGATGCCGGGACCACCGCCAACGAGCAGTACTTC. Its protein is CASSQDAGTTANEQYF.

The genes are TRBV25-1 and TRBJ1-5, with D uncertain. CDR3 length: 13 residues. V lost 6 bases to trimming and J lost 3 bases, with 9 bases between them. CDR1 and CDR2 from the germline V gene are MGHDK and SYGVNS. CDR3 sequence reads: CASRPRTNQPQHF. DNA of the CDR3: TGTGCCAGCAGACCCAGGACCAATCAGCCCCAGCATTTT.

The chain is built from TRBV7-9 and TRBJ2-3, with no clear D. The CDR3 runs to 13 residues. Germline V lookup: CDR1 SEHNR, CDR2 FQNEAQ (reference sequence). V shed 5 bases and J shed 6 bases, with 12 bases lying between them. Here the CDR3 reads CASSLPMEDTQYF. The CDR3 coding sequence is TGTGCCAGCAGCCTTCCTATGGAGGATACGCAGTATTTT.

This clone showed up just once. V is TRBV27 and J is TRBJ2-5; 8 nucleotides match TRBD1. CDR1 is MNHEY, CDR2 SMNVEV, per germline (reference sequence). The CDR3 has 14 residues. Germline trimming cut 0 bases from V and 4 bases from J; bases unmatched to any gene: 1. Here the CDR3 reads CASSLSQGAETQYF. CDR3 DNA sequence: TGTGCCAGCAGTTTATCTCAGGGGGCAGAGACCCAGTACTTC.

CDR3 sequence (DNA): TGTGCTAGTGGCTCGGCCAATGAGCAGTTCTTC. This encodes CASGSANEQFF. V is TRBV12-5 and J is TRBJ2-1, with no clear D. V was clipped by 6 bases and J by 6 bases, with 6 bases between them. The CDR3 runs 11 residues. Germline loops: CDR1 LGHNT, CDR2 FRNRAP.

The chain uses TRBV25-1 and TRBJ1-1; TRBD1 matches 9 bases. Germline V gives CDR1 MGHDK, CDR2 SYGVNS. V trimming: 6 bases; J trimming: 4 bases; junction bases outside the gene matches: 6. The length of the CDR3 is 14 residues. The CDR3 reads CASSLGTGSTEAFF. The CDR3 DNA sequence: TGTGCCAGCAGCTTAGGGACAGGGAGCACTGAAGCTTTCTTT. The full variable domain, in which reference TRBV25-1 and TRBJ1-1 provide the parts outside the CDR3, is EADIYQTPRYLVIGTGKKITLECSQTMGHDKMYWYQQDPGMELHLIHYSYGVNSTEKGDLSSESTVSRIRTEHFPLTLESARPSHTSQYLCASSLGTGSTEAFFGQGTRLTVV.

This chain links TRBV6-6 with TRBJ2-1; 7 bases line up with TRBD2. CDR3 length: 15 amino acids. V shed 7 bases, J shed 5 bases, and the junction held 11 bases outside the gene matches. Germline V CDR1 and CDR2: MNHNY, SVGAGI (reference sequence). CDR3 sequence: CASTAGIGWDNEQFF. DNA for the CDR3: TGTGCCAGCACAGCGGGGATTGGGTGGGACAATGAGCAGTTCTTC.